This paragraph reports one T cell receptor beta chain. CDR1 SGHTA and CDR2 FQGNSA come from the germline V gene. The CDR3 is made up of 17 amino acids. With V trimmed by 2 bases and J by 5 bases, 8 bases remained unmatched. Methods used by the authors: Amplification with reference gene primers provided the estimates of nucleated cell counts. The data were produced by immunoSEQ multiplex PCR, yet TCRdb's version contains in-frame clones alone and is incomplete. V, J and clone size are taken as reported in that table, and D and trimming were inferred from the DNA itself. The data contain about 200,000 clones, about 93% of them singletons. The data were taken from a study of blood T cell repertoires in COVID-19. Study in general: COVID-19 samples from acute and convalescent phases originated in the United States, Italy and Spain.

Seattle cases were enrolled at active infection and followed longitudinally. The TCR sequence derives from a man aged 60 to 69 with COVID-19, enrolled during active disease. The specimen was peripheral blood. The V gene is TRBV7-2, the J gene TRBJ2-1; 11 bases fit TRBD2. CDR3 nucleotides: TGTGCCAGCAGCTTACGGCCCATACTAGCGGGGGACAATGAGCAGTTCTTC. It encodes CASSLRPILAGDNEQFF. Combining the CDR3 with reference TRBV7-2 and TRBJ2-1 gives the whole variable domain GAGVSQSPSNKVTEKGKDVELRCDPISGHTALYWYRQSLGQGLEFLIYFQGNSAPDKSGLPSDRFSAERTGGSVSTLTIQRTQQEDSAVYLCASSLRPILAGDNEQFFGPGTRLTVL.